Below, one T cell receptor beta chain is given with its context. No antigen is known for it. Treatment was busulfan-fludarabine conditioning, a marrow graft, and cyclophosphamide on days +3 and +4. The sample comes from a study of T cells after posttransplantation cyclophosphamide. Study results and caveats: Tissue-infiltrating T cells from skin or gut overlapped little with blood T cells. Recipient CMV seropositivity and CMV reactivation strongly tracked TRB clonality. Donor CD8+ memory clones often dominated recipient blood repertoires at later times.

The CDR3 spans 15 residues. The germline V gene has CDR1 LNHNV and CDR2 YYDKDF (reference sequence). Trimming took 4 bases from V and 10 from J; bases not matched to a gene: 11. This table comes from immunoSEQ multiplex PCR, and its TCRdb copy is limited to in-frame clones, with some not included. The sample contains about 43,000 clones, 90% of which appear only once. The source is a male patient between 60 and 69 years old who received an allogeneic stem cell transplant from a related donor and was CMV-positive. Some T cells may be transferred from the graft donor. The chain has TRBV15 and TRBJ2-1; 9 bases match TRBD1. Sequenced material: PBMCs, taken around 58 days after allogeneic stem cell transplant with posttransplant cyclophosphamide. CDR3 nucleotides: TGTGCCACCAGCACGGGGGACAGGGACACTTTCGAGCAGTTCTTC. Translated: CATSTGDRDTFEQFF.